This T cell receptor (beta chain) is drawn from a study of type 1 and type 2 diabetes patients. Peripheral blood, 9.5 to 10 milliliters per participant, was collected. PCR was run on genomic DNA. A primer set of 30 forward and 13 reverse primers amplified the CDR3. MiXCR, run by TCRdb on the multiplex PCR reads, gives a single entry per CDR3 protein. Among a few hundred thousand distinct CDR3 sequences listed, roughly 50% were seen once. Germline values: CDR1 LNHDA, CDR2 SQIVND (reference sequence). This CDR3 spans 15 amino acids. J was trimmed by 2 bases and V by 1 base; bases with no gene match: 3. This sequence was found in a man aged 18-30 years with type 2 diabetes. This sequence joins TRBV19 and TRBJ2-5, with TRBD1 matching 8 bases. Material for sequencing was peripheral blood mononuclear cells (PBMCs). The CDR3, as DNA: TGTGCCAGTAGTATAGTAGGGACAGGACAAGAGACCCAGTACTTC. Protein sequence: CASSIVGTGQETQYF.